The present TCR beta chain was sequenced within a study of T cell changes during pregnancy in multiple sclerosis. The protocol was immunoSEQ multiplex PCR, while the TCRdb copy is restricted to in-frame clones and leaves out a portion. The sample carries 100,000 or so clones, 94% recorded once. CDR3 length equals 18 residues. The V gene's germline CDR1 is LGHNA and CDR2 YNFKEQ. The V gene end was trimmed by 0 bases and the J gene end by 2 bases; junction bases not matched to a gene: 10. This chain links TRBV4-2 with TRBJ2-3; 8 nucleotides agree with TRBD2. The sequenced sample was peripheral blood, obtained after pregnancy. This receptor was taken from a female donor in good health, enrolled as a control in a pregnancy study. This CDR3 is CASSQDRAGGPYTDTQYF. The CDR3 DNA sequence: TGTGCCAGCAGCCAAGATCGGGCGGGAGGCCCCTACACAGATACGCAGTATTTT.